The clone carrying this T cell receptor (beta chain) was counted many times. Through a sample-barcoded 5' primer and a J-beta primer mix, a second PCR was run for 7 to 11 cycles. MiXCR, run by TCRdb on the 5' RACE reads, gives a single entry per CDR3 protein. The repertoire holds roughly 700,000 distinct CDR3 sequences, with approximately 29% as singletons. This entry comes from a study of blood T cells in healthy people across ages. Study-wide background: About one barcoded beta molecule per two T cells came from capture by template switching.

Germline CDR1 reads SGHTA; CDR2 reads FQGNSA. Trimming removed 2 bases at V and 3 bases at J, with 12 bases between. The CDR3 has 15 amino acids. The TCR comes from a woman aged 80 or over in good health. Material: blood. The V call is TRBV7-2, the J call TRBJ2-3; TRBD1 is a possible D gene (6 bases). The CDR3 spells CASSLRGIGTDTQYF. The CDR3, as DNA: TGTGCCAGCAGCTTAAGGGGGATCGGGACAGATACGCAGTATTTT.